A single sample is the source of the 29 T cell receptor beta chains below, sequenced in a study of blood T cells in healthy people across ages. It was with a sample-barcoded 5' primer and a J-beta primer mix that a second PCR of roughly 7 to 12 cycles was run. TCRdb used MiXCR to reprocess the 5' RACE reads, holding one entry per CDR3 protein. In the table there are around 800,000 distinct CDR3 sequences, around two fifths of which are singletons. The sample comprised blood. The source is a man aged 55 to 70 in good health.

The chain employs TRBV19 and TRBJ2-4; D is possibly TRBD1 or TRBD2 (5 bases each). Trimming removed 5 bases at V and 3 bases at J, with 20 bases between. The germline CDR1 and CDR2 sequences are LNHDA and SQIVND (reference sequence). CDR3 length: 17 residues. CDR3 DNA: TGTGCCAGTAGTGGCCGGGATGCAGGGCTTAGCAAAAACATTCAGTACTTC. It codes for CASSGRDAGLSKNIQYF.

V is TRBV6-2 or TRBV6-3 and J is TRBJ2-1, with TRBD2 identical over 10 bases. V lost 0 bases and J lost 15; bases outside the gene matches: 8. Germline CDR1 reads MNHEY; CDR2 reads SVGEGT. This CDR3 spans 14 amino acids. The CDR3 loop reads CASSYSPGLAETFF. The CDR3 nucleotides read TGTGCCAGCAGTTACTCTCCCGGACTAGCGGAAACGTTCTTC.

For this clonotype: One junction end does not reproduce the germline sequence, and a read error may be involved. The genes are TRBV12-3 or TRBV12-4 and TRBJ2-1, with D tentatively TRBD2 (6 bases). The CDR3 has 13 amino acids. The CDR3 loop reads CASTLRGFDEQFF. The CDR3, as DNA: TGTGCCAGCACTTTACGGGGGTTTGATGAGCAGTTCTTC.

The chain uses TRBV6-6 and TRBJ2-1; D gene ambiguous. Germline V gives CDR1 MNHNY, CDR2 SVGAGI (reference sequence). V was shortened by 6 bases and J by 0 bases, with 12 bases between the two germline ends. CDR3 length: 15 amino acids. CDR3 amino acids: CASRVKSSSYNEQFF. The CDR3 nucleotides read TGTGCCAGCAGAGTTAAGTCCAGCTCCTACAATGAGCAGTTCTTC.

This chain uses TRBV4-2 with TRBJ1-2, with TRBD1 as a possible D gene (6 bases). The length of the CDR3 is 15 residues. Germline V gene data show CDR1 as LGHNA and CDR2 as YNFKEQ. V shed 0 bases and J shed 8 bases, with 16 bases lying between them. CDR3 protein: CASSQDRHRAQGYTF. The CDR3 nucleotides are TGTGCCAGCAGCCAAGATCGGCACAGGGCGCAAGGCTACACCTTC.

This chain connects TRBV28 to TRBJ2-5; D perhaps matches TRBD2 (5 bases). Germline V CDR1 and CDR2: MDHEN, SYDVKM. The V gene lost 1 base and the J gene lost 4 bases, with 16 bases spanning the gap. The CDR3 totals 16 residues. CDR3 in DNA: TGTGCCAGCAGTTTATTACTAGAAGATACGGGAGAGACCCAGTACTTC. This codes for CASSLLLEDTGETQYF. The whole variable domain, remainder taken from reference TRBV28 and TRBJ2-5, is DVKVTQSSRYLVKRTGEKVFLECVQDMDHENMFWYRQDPGLGLRLIYFSYDVKMKEKGDIPEGYSVSREKKERFSLILESASTNQTSMYLCASSLLLEDTGETQYFGPGTRLLVL.

The chain couples TRBV10-3 to TRBJ2-3; 9 bases match TRBD2. The CDR3 spans 17 residues. In germline, CDR1 is ENHRY, CDR2 SYGVKD. V gave up 4 bases and J gave up 2 bases; unmatched junction bases: 10. DNA of the CDR3: TGTGCCATCAGTGGGGCCTCCGGGACTAGCCTCACAGATACGCAGTATTTT. It yields the protein CAISGASGTSLTDTQYF.

This clonotype has a count of ten or more. The chain links TRBV5-1 to TRBJ2-5, with D perhaps being TRBD1 or TRBD2 (5 bases each). Per germline, CDR1 SGHRS and CDR2 YFSETQ. The CDR3 is 15 amino acids. V lost 2 bases, J lost 0 bases, and 11 bases lay in between. CDR3 sequence: CASSFSGDHQETQYF. The CDR3 region has the DNA TGCGCCAGCAGCTTTTCCGGGGACCACCAAGAGACCCAGTACTTC.

CDR3 residues: CASSPTALEAETQYF. For the CDR3, the DNA is TGTGCCAGCTCACCTACAGCGTTGGAGGCAGAGACCCAGTACTTC. The chain carries TRBV18 and TRBJ2-5; TRBD2 might be the D (5 bases). Germline V gives CDR1 KGHSH, CDR2 LQKENI. Trimming pared 3 bases from V and 4 bases from J, leaving 15 bases between. The CDR3 runs 15 residues.

The J gene is TRBJ2-1, the V gene TRBV27; the D gene could be TRBD1 or TRBD2 (6 bases each). The germline V and J ends were trimmed by 2 bases and 6 bases, with 20 bases remaining between them. The V gene's germline CDR1 is MNHEY and CDR2 SMNVEV (reference sequence). The CDR3 has 17 residues. This CDR3 is CASSLRPVGGRGNEQFF. DNA for the CDR3: TGTGCCAGCAGTTTAAGGCCCGTCGGGGGCCGGGGCAATGAGCAGTTCTTC.

The CDR3 DNA sequence: TGTGCCAGCAGTTCGGCCGGGACAGCCAATGAGCAGTTCTTC. Its protein product is CASSSAGTANEQFF. J is TRBJ2-1 and V is TRBV7-2; 7 nucleotides align to TRBD1. After removal of 6 bases from V and 6 bases from J, the junction contained 8 bases not matched to a gene. CDR3 length: 14 amino acids. The germline V gene has CDR1 SGHTA and CDR2 FQGNSA.

As concerns this clonotype: A read error may explain this, as a much larger clone is one base away. This chain uses TRBV7-2 with TRBJ2-1; TRBD1 aligns across 10 bases. The end of the DNA is better explained by TRBJ2-7, so the J call may be wrong. CDR1 and CDR2 (germline): SGHTA, FQGNSA. The CDR3 runs 15 residues. CDR3 in amino acids: CASSLRDRGYNEQYF. The CDR3 DNA sequence: TGTGCCAGCAGCTTAAGGGACAGGGGCTACAATGAGCAGTACTTC.

V and J are TRBV20-1 and TRBJ2-1, with D maybe TRBD2 (6 bases). The V end lost 6 bases, the J end lost 6 bases, and 12 bases lay between the germline ends. CDR1 and CDR2 from the germline V gene are DFQATT and SNEGSKA (reference sequence). The CDR3 totals 12 residues. The CDR3 sequence is CSAEGDSNEQFF. CDR3 sequence (DNA): TGCAGTGCGGAGGGTGACTCCAATGAGCAGTTCTTC.

In this sample, this clonotype turned up once. The chain has TRBV11-3 and TRBJ2-1; TRBD2 matches 7 bases. This CDR3 is 14 amino acids long. V lost 5 bases and J lost 9; bases outside the gene matches: 10. From germline, CDR1 is SGHNT and CDR2 YENEEA. CDR3 DNA: TGTGCCAGCAGCCCGAGCGGGGAGAACAGTGAGCAGTTCTTC. Protein sequence: CASSPSGENSEQFF. The full variable domain, with the rest looked up from reference TRBV11-3 and TRBJ2-1, is EAGVVQSPRYKIIEKKQPVAFWCNPISGHNTLYWYLQNLGQGPELLIRYENEEAVDDSQLPKDRFSAERLKGVDSTLKIQPAELGDSAVYLCASSPSGENSEQFFGPGTRLTVL.

The chain links TRBV4-3 to TRBJ1-2; no definite D call. V lost 0 bases, J lost 6 bases, and 14 bases lay in between. The length of the CDR3 is 15 residues. Per germline, CDR1 LGHNA and CDR2 YSLEER. The CDR3 reads CASSQDLGDTHGYTF. DNA of the CDR3: TGCGCCAGCAGCCAAGATCTTGGGGATACCCATGGCTACACCTTC.

This clonotype was detected only a few times. V usage is TRBV5-1 and J usage is TRBJ2-7; D is perhaps TRBD2 (7 bases). Trimming cost V 2 bases and J 0 bases, with 12 bases left between them. This CDR3 contains 15 residues. Germline values: CDR1 SGHRS, CDR2 YFSETQ. The chain's CDR3 is CASSFSRGPSYEQYF. In nucleotides, the CDR3 is TGCGCCAGCAGCTTCTCGCGGGGGCCCTCCTACGAGCAGTACTTC.

The chain couples TRBV29-1 to TRBJ1-2; tentative D call: TRBD1 (5 bases). The V gene's germline CDR1 is SQVTM and CDR2 ANQGSEA. Trimming cost V 2 bases and J 4 bases, with 14 bases left between them. CDR3 length: 14 amino acids. This CDR3 is CSVEIQGVGYGYTF. CDR3 in DNA: TGCAGCGTTGAAATACAAGGGGTTGGCTATGGCTACACCTTC.

This chain joins TRBV11-1 and TRBJ2-2, with 9 bases identical to TRBD1. From germline, CDR1 is SGHAT and CDR2 FQDESV (reference sequence). V gave up 5 bases and J gave up 6 bases; unmatched junction bases: 7. This CDR3 region has 15 residues. The CDR3 DNA reads as TGTGCCAGCAGCAACCACAGGGGGCTGGCCGGGGAGCTGTTTTTT. It yields the protein CASSNHRGLAGELFF.

V usage is TRBV3-1 and J usage is TRBJ2-3; 8 nucleotides line up with TRBD1. The CDR3 contains 14 residues. Losses at the gene ends were 11 bases for V and 2 bases for J; bases not matched to a gene: 9. The V gene's germline CDR1 is LGHDT and CDR2 YNNKEL (reference sequence). In nucleotides, the CDR3 is TGTGCCGTACAGGGGGATGGTTCCACAGATACGCAGTATTTT. Residues: CAVQGDGSTDTQYF.

Regarding this clonotype: The germline gene is not matched at one end of the junction; a read error may be the cause. This chain connects TRBV7-9 to TRBJ1-2; D is perhaps TRBD1 (6 bases). Per the germline V gene, CDR1 is SEHNR and CDR2 is FQNEAQ (reference sequence). The CDR3 length is 19 residues. The DNA for the CDR3 is TGTACCAGCAGCTTTGTTGCTTTGGGCAGGGGAGTCTCTAACTATGGCTACACCTTC. As protein: CTSSFVALGRGVSNYGYTF.

The chain recombines TRBV5-1 with TRBJ2-4; TRBD2 agrees at 7 bases. Germline values: CDR1 SGHRS, CDR2 YFSETQ. This CDR3 is built from 16 residues. After removal of 4 bases from V and 0 bases from J, the junction contained 7 bases not matched to a gene. The CDR3 here is CASSGGVRLAKNIQYF. Written as DNA, the CDR3 is TGCGCCAGCAGCGGGGGGGTTCGATTAGCCAAAAACATTCAGTACTTC.

The DNA of the CDR3 is TGCAGTGCTACTCCTAGCCGGGGCCCTAGCTCCTACGAGCAGTACTTC. Encoded protein: CSATPSRGPSSYEQYF. This chain joins TRBV20-1 and TRBJ2-7; D may correspond to TRBD1 or TRBD2 (5 bases each). Trimming removed 4 bases at V and 0 bases at J, with 19 bases between. Germline CDR1 and CDR2: DFQATT and SNEGSKA (reference sequence). This CDR3 spans 16 amino acids.

The chain recombines TRBV12-3 or TRBV12-4 with TRBJ2-3, with 9 bases matching TRBD2. V trimming: 2 bases; J trimming: 2 bases; junction bases outside the gene matches: 5. There are 16 residues in the CDR3. The CDR3: CASSLRAGGDTDTQYF. The CDR3 DNA reads TGTGCCAGCAGTTTACGAGCGGGGGGAGACACAGATACGCAGTATTTT.

This chain joins TRBV7-6 and TRBJ2-1; weak D call: TRBD2 (6 bases). The germline gives CDR1 SGHVS, CDR2 FNYEAQ. The CDR3 spans 16 residues. Trimming shortened V by 5 bases and J by 6 bases, and 20 bases separated the two germline ends. CDR3 DNA sequence: TGTGCCAGCAGCCAGTCCGAGCGGGTCTGCGGCAATGAGCAGTTCTTC. Protein product: CASSQSERVCGNEQFF. Drawing the rest from reference TRBV7-6 and TRBJ2-1, the complete variable domain is GAGVSQSPRYKVTKRGQDVALRCDPISGHVSLYWYRQALGQGPEFLTYFNYEAQQDKSGLPNDRFSAERPEGSISTLTIQRTEQRDSAMYRCASSQSERVCGNEQFFGPGTRLTVL.

This clonotype showed up just a few times. The chain is built from TRBV6-5 and TRBJ1-2; no clear D gene. Germline V gives CDR1 MNHEY, CDR2 SVGAGI. There are 13 residues in the CDR3. V dropped 0 bases and J dropped 8 bases, with 10 bases sitting between them. This CDR3 is CASSYSGTGGYTF. The CDR3 bases are TGTGCCAGCAGTTACTCGGGAACTGGCGGCTACACCTTC.

The rearrangement links TRBV15 to TRBJ1-5; a possible D gene is TRBD1 (5 bases). This CDR3 is built from 14 residues. Deletions cut 0 bases from V and 7 bases from J, with 10 bases between. CDR1 and CDR2 (germline): LNHNV, YYDKDF (reference sequence). The CDR3 sequence: CATSRDLGRQPQHF. DNA of the CDR3: TGTGCCACCAGCAGAGATCTGGGACGACAGCCCCAGCATTTT. Filled out from reference TRBV15 and TRBJ1-5, the complete variable domain reads DAMVIQNPRYQVTQFGKPVTLSCSQTLNHNVMYWYQQKSSQAPKLLFHYYDKDFNNEADTPDNFQSRRPNTSFCFLDIRSPGLGDTAMYLCATSRDLGRQPQHFGDGTRLSIL.

The chain recombines TRBV7-2 with TRBJ2-5; D may be TRBD1 or TRBD2 (5 bases each). Deletions cut 6 bases from V and 4 bases from J, with 15 bases between. The CDR3 is made up of 14 amino acids. Germline V gene sequence: CDR1 SGHTA, CDR2 FQGNSA. Written as DNA, the CDR3 is TGTGCCAGCAGATCGGGGACCGGAGGAGAGACCCAGTACTTC. It encodes CASRSGTGGETQYF. The variable domain in full, with the rest retrieved from reference TRBV7-2 and TRBJ2-5, is GAGVSQSPSNKVTEKGKDVELRCDPISGHTALYWYRQSLGQGLEFLIYFQGNSAPDKSGLPSDRFSAERTGGSVSTLTIQRTQQEDSAVYLCASRSGTGGETQYFGPGTRLLVL.

The chain has TRBV20-1 and TRBJ1-1; TRBD1 matches 9 bases. V lost 1 base to trimming and J lost 10 bases; unmatched junction nucleotides: 13. The V gene's germline CDR1 is DFQATT and CDR2 SNEGSKA (reference sequence). The CDR3 extends over 15 amino acids. CDR3 nucleotides: TGCAGTGCTAGAGTTCTTGACCGGGACAGGGTTCGAGCTTTCTTT. Translation: CSARVLDRDRVRAFF.

The CDR3 loop reads CASSLDARSYNEQFF. The DNA for the CDR3 is TGCGCCAGCAGCTTGGATGCACGCTCCTACAATGAGCAGTTCTTC. This chain joins TRBV5-1 and TRBJ2-1; D is undetermined. Between the trimmed V and J ends, which lost 0 bases and 0 bases, there was a span of 7 bases. Germline values: CDR1 SGHRS, CDR2 YFSETQ. The CDR3 has 15 residues.